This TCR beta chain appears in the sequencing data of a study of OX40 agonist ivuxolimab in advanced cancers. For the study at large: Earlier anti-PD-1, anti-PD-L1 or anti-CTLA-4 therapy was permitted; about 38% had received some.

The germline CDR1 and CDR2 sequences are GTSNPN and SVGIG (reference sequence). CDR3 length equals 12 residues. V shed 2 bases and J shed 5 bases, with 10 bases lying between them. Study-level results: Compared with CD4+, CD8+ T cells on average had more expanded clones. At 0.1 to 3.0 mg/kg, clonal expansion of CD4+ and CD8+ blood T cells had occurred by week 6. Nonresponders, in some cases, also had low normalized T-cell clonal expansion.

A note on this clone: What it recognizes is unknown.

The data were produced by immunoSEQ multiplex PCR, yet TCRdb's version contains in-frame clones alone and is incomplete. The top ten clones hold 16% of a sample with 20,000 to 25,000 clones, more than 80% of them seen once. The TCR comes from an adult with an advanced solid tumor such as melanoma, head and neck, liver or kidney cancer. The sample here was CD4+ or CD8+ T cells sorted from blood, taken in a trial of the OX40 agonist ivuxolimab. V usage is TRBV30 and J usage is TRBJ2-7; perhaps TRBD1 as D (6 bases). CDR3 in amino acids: CAWSQTGNEQYF. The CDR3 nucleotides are TGTGCCTGGAGTCAAACAGGGAACGAGCAGTACTTC.